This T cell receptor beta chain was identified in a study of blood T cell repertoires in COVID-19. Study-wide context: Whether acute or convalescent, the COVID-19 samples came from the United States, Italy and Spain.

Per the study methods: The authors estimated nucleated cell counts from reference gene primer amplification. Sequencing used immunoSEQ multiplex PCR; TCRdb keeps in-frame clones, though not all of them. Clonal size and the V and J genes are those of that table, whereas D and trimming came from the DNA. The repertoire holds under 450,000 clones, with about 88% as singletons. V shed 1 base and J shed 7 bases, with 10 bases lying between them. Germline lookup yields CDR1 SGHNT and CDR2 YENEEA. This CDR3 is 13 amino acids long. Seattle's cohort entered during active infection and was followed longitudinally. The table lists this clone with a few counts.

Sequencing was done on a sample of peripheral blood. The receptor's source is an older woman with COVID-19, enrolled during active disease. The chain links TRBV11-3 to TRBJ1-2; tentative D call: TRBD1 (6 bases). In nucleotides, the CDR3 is TGTGCCAGCAGCTTAGCTACAGGGACTGGCTACACCTTC. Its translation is CASSLATGTGYTF.